Here is one T cell receptor beta chain with its context. This specimen belongs to a study of blood T cell repertoires in COVID-19. This CDR3 contains 13 residues. Sequencing was performed with immunoSEQ multiplex PCR; in TCRdb, only in-frame clones are kept and a portion is missing. The sample has roughly 250,000 clones; 75% to 90% are singletons. This clonotype originated in a human donor in a cohort sampled during active COVID-19. The sequenced sample consisted of peripheral blood. The chain recombines TRBV12-1 with TRBJ1-1; the table gives TRBD1 as D, unverified against the DNA. TRBV12-1 is reported as a pseudogene. The CDR3 DNA reads TGTGCCAGCAGGAATGACAGGGGTTTAGGGGCTTTCTTT. Translated, it gives CASRNDRGLGAFF.